This T cell receptor beta chain was documented in a study of T cells in Graves' hyperthyroidism and ophthalmopathy (dated by TCRdb to 2018 to 2020). For context, the study as a whole: To identify TCR V-J signatures that set the groups apart, the researchers used a discovery cohort of 100 patients, made up of fewer than 50 with Graves' ophthalmopathy and around 58 with stable Graves' hyperthyroidism. TCR Vbeta CDR3 sequencing of fewer than 150 peripheral blood samples (roughly 41 ophthalmopathy, 75 hyperthyroidism and roughly 17 progressor patients) is reported in the paper. Prospective prediction of ophthalmopathy was tested in an independent validation cohort consisting of 18 hyperthyroidism patients and some 15 patients who later progressed to ophthalmopathy. In addition, the study compared T-cell repertoires in thyroid tissue and in blood from about 6 Graves' hyperthyroidism patients. After blood sampling, hyperthyroidism patients were treated with methimazole at a starting dose of 30 mg daily, and ophthalmopathy patients were treated with high-dose intravenous methylprednisolone. For training and testing, the 100 or so patients in the discovery cohort were randomly divided in a 7:3 ratio. Beyond this particular receptor, the publication reports: A 13 V-J signature model separated ophthalmopathy from stable hyperthyroidism, with approximately 86% sensitivity and roughly 82% specificity in cross-validation and 80%/75% in testing. No statistical method was used to set the sample size in advance, and investigators knew the group allocation. Most expanded thyroid clonotypes (frequency above 0.001) were also detected in blood, a finding suggesting that blood repertoires may reflect thyroid immune responses. In validation, the model predicted progression to ophthalmopathy with 60% to 71% sensitivity and around 72% specificity, a median of about 6 months before onset.

The CDR3 goes from the cysteine to the phenylalanine over 16 residues. The DNA shown is the 48-base CDR3, in frame from base 1. In the germline V gene (reference sequence), CDR1 corresponds to LNHNV and CDR2 to YYDKDF. Exclusion was applied to patients with uncontrolled infections, other autoimmune diseases, pregnancy or lactation. Diagnoses were based on clinical symptoms, serum thyroxine and TRAb, thyroid ultrasound and orbital computed tomography. Total RNA was extracted with Trizol reagent, and quality was checked on an Agilent 2100 Bioanalyzer. This clonotype was counted at least ten times. There is no known antigen for this receptor. Its ends do not fully match the called genes, so a read error is possible. The TCR beta CDR3 regions were amplified from RNA transcripts. For the first round of RT-PCR on the TCR CDR3, the HTBI primer set was used together with the Qiagen OneStep RT-PCR kit. The libraries were constructed in a second round of multiplex PCR and then size-selected and purified. Paired-end sequencing of the libraries was performed with 100 bp reads on an Illumina HiSeq2000. In the original analysis: SOAPnuke was used to process the raw data, removing reads that contained adapters or uncalled bases, had a mean Phred below 15, or lacked an exact match to the constant primer or identifier. COPE v1.2.5 was used to merge the high-quality paired reads, and each unique nucleotide sequence was defined as a clonotype. Clonotypes were aligned to IMGT TRBV, TRBD and TRBJ reference segments using MiTCR v1.1. The analysis included only V-J combinations with a frequency above 0.0001, which together covered around 99% of the repertoires. A TCS score was defined as the ratio of F50 (clonal expansion) to E x V (chaos), with BLOSUM62-based TCRdist applied between CDR3 peptides within each V-J. Welch's t-statistics and random forest reduced 514 V-J features to some 14, which were used in a naive Bayes classifier (R e1071). The Morisita-Horn index was used to measure how similar the thyroid and blood repertoires were. The public sequencing data were trimmed at Q25 with fastp and processed into clonotypes with MiXCR by TCRdb, which kept only in-frame beta chains. Every entry covers one CDR3 protein and lists the most common genes and DNA from its rows. TCRdb, not the original authors, processed these V and J calls. The sample contains hundreds of thousands of distinct CDR3 sequences, nearly 45% of them found a single time. The top ten clonotypes cover approximately 7.2% of the sample.

Sequenced: peripheral blood or thyroid tissue (not recorded which). This clonotype was obtained from an adult man with Graves' disease, either hyperthyroidism or ophthalmopathy (not recorded which). The V gene is TRBV15 and the J gene is TRBJ2-5; the D assignment is uncertain and may be TRBD1 or TRBD2, with 5 bases supporting each. CDR3 protein: CATSNPSFVGEETQYF. The sequenced DNA is TGTGCCACCAGCAACCCATCGTTTGTGGGGGAAGAAACCCAGTACTTC.